This TCR beta chain is from a study of beta chain features in type 1 diabetes. Across the study: Cell yields, age and gender were similar between patients and healthy donors.

CDR1 and CDR2 from the germline V gene are SSHAT and FNYEAQ (reference sequence). The CDR3 loop spans 13 amino acids. With V trimmed by 6 bases and J by 6 bases, 3 bases remained unmatched. This clone has only a few counts. The antigen is unknown. TCRB transcripts that were expressed got sequenced, as all of the isolated RNA had been reverse transcribed. Assay: immunoSEQ multiplex PCR; the TCRdb copy retains only in-frame clones and omits some. The table lists under 850,000 clones, roughly 13% of them singletons. General observations from the study: Moderately but significantly shorter TCRB CDR3s were found in Type 1 diabetes patients in all four CD4+ subsets. Type 1 diabetes patients had VDJ junctions that carried fewer insertions and more deletions.

Stem cell-like memory, regulatory, central memory and naive CD4+ cells were sorted via CD45RO/CCR7/CD25/CD127/CD95/CD27. The sample taken for sequencing was naive CD4+ T cells from blood. The V and J genes are TRBV7-7 and TRBJ2-1; TRBD2 aligns across 9 bases. The receptor's source is a young man with type 1 diabetes. The CDR3 reads CASRPAGGNEQFF. The CDR3 region has the DNA TGTGCCAGCAGGCCAGCGGGGGGCAATGAGCAGTTCTTC.